This entry describes one T cell receptor (beta chain). No antigen is known for it. The data derive from a study of cytomegalovirus exposure and HLA in healthy donors. Study information: A preliminary data release comprised about 85 million unique TCRs obtained from HLA-typed donors. Whole-study results and caveats: A later look showed TCR association rates differing by HLA locus, highest for DRB1 and lowest for HLA-C. It emerged from a later analysis that several of the most significant clusters appeared to be linked to common viral pathogens. For presence/absence analyses, sequencing depth was assumed to be roughly uniform across donors.

Amplification used 60 Vbeta primers and 13 Jbeta primers. TCRdb's copy holds only in-frame clones and misses some; the assay was immunoSEQ multiplex PCR. The sample shows 150,000 or so clones, around 77% of them seen only once. This CDR3 region has 15 residues. V was pared by 4 bases and J by 4 bases, with 15 bases between. Germline assignment: CDR1 SGHRS and CDR2 YFSETQ. This chain uses TRBV5-1 with TRBJ2-1, with D possibly matching TRBD2 (5 bases). Sequenced sample: PBMCs. The sequence derives from a man in his forties in good health and CMV-seronegative. CDR3 sequence (DNA): TGCGCCAGCAGCGGACTGGGGAACGGATACAATGAGCAGTTCTTC. Translating it yields CASSGLGNGYNEQFF.